The TCR beta chain described here comes from a study of blood T cell repertoires in COVID-19. Background on the study: Acute and convalescent COVID-19 samples came from the United States, Italy and Spain. T cells, B-cell-depleted T cells, or PBMCs provided the cDNA or gDNA that served as material.

Germline values: CDR1 WSHSY, CDR2 SAAADI. The CDR3 spans 16 residues. J was trimmed by 9 bases and V by 2 bases; bases with no gene match: 6. As originally analysed: Amplification of reference gene primers provided the estimated nucleated cell counts. Using immunoSEQ multiplex PCR, the repertoire was profiled, and TCRdb retains in-frame clones only, with some absent. V, J and clone size were drawn from that table, and D and trimming were deduced from the DNA. The sample lists about 120,000 clones; about 84% were seen once. The material sequenced was peripheral blood. The chain couples TRBV10-2 to TRBJ2-1; the match to TRBD2 covers 14 bases. This sequence originates from a man between 60 and 70 years old with acute or convalescent COVID-19. The CDR3 bases are TGCGCCAGCAGTGAGACAGGGACTAGCGGGAGAGGTGAGCAGTTCTTC. Encoded protein: CASSETGTSGRGEQFF.